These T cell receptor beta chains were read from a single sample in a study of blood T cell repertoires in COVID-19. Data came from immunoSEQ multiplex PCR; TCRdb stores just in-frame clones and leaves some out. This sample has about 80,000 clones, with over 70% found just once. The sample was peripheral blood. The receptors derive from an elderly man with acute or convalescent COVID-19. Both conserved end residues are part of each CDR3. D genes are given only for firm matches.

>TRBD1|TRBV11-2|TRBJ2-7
TGTGCCAGCAGCGCAGAGACAGGGAGAGGCGAGCAGTACTTC
CASSAETGRGEQYF
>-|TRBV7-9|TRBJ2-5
TGTGCCAGCAGCTTAACAGGCAACCAAGAGACCCAGTACTTC
CASSLTGNQETQYF
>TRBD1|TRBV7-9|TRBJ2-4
TGTGCCACAGGGACAGGCCAAGCCAAAAACATTCAGTACTTC
CATGTGQAKNIQYF
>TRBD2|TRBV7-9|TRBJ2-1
TGTGCCAGCAGCTTAGCGGCTAGCGGGGGGGCCGAGATCTTC
CASSLAASGGAEIF
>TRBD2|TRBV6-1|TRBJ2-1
TGTGCCAGCAGTGAAGCGACTAGCGGGGGGCCCAAGTTTTACAATGAGCAGTTCTTC
CASSEATSGGPKFYNEQFF
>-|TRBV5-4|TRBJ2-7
TGTGCCAGCAGCGACAAGGACAGAGACTACGAGCAGTACTTC
CASSDKDRDYEQYF
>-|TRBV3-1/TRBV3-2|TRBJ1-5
TGTGCCAGCAGCCAAGGAAGGGGTCAGCCCCAGCATTTT
CASSQGRGQPQHF
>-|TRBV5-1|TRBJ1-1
TGCGCCAGCAGCTTGGAATTATCGAACACTGAAGCTTTCTTT
CASSLELSNTEAFF
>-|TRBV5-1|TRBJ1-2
TGCGCCAGCAGCTTGGTATTACAGGGCGGATATGGCTACACCTTC
CASSLVLQGGYGYTF
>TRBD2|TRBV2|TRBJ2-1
TGTGCCAGCAGGACTAGCGGGGTCTACAATGAGCAGTTCTTC
CASRTSGVYNEQFF
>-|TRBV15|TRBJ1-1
TGTGCCACCAGCACCGGACTTCTCACTGAAGCTTTCTTT
CATSTGLLTEAFF
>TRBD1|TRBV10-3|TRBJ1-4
TGTGCCAGTAAGACAGGGGGTAGTGAAAAACTGTTTTTT
CASKTGGSEKLFF
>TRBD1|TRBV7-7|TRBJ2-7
TGTGCTAGCAGCCCCCAGACAGGGTTCGAGCAGTACTTC
CASSPQTGFEQYF
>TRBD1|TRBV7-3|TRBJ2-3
TGTGCCAGCAGCCCAGGGACAGGCCCCACAGATACGCAGTATTTT
CASSPGTGPTDTQYF
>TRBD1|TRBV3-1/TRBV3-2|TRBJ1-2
TGTGCCAGCCGAGCCCAGGGGGCCAACTATGGCTACACCTTC
CASRAQGANYGYTF
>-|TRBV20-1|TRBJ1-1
TGCAGTGCTAGTCGTACGGGGGATTTGACTGAAGCTTTCTTT
CSASRTGDLTEAFF
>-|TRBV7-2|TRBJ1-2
TGTGCCAGCAGCCCACCGGGAACCCTTAACTATGGCTACACCTTC
CASSPPGTLNYGYTF
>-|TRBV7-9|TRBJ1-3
TGTGCCAGCAGCTTAGCCGGTTCTGGAAACACCATATATTTT
CASSLAGSGNTIYF
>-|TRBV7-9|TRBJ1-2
TGTGCCAGCATCCCAGACGGGGAGGGGGGCTACACCTTC
CASIPDGEGGYTF
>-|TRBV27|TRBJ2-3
TGTGCCAGCAGTCTCAAGGACAGAAGGACGCAGTATTTT
CASSLKDRRTQYF
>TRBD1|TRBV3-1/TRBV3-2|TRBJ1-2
TGTGCCAGCAGCCCCCAGGGACAGGGAACTGGCTACACCTTC
CASSPQGQGTGYTF